Listed here is a single TCR beta chain. Its antigen remains unidentified. Sequencing used immunoSEQ multiplex PCR; TCRdb keeps in-frame clones, though not all of them. The sample yields around 13,000 clones, roughly 81% seen once. This entry is derived from a study of graft-versus-host responses after intestinal transplantation. Across the whole study: The recipients all started with anti-thymocyte globulin induction and then took tacrolimus and steroids for about 3 years. General study findings and limits: Subjects displaying graft-donor T cell macrochimerism possessed elevated graft-versus-host to host-versus-graft clonal ratios inside allografts. Analysis identified GvH clones in recipient marrow, with some appearing first in ileum or blood. The study associated peak circulating GvH clone levels with early post-transplant HvG declines.

V lost 3 bases and J lost 2; bases outside the gene matches: 3. The CDR3 loop spans 16 amino acids. Germline V gene lookup returns CDR1 KGHSH and CDR2 LQKENI. Intraepithelial and lamina propria lymphocytes were isolated from graft specimens. Source: ileum tissue, taken 16 days after intestinal transplant. The TCR was taken from a human patient who received an intestinal transplant, so some T cells may come from the graft donor. The chain combines TRBV18 with TRBJ2-1; 11 positions agree with TRBD2. CDR3 amino acids: CASSPVSGGAYNEQFF. CDR3 DNA sequence: TGTGCCAGCTCACCGGTTAGCGGGGGGGCCTACAATGAGCAGTTCTTC.